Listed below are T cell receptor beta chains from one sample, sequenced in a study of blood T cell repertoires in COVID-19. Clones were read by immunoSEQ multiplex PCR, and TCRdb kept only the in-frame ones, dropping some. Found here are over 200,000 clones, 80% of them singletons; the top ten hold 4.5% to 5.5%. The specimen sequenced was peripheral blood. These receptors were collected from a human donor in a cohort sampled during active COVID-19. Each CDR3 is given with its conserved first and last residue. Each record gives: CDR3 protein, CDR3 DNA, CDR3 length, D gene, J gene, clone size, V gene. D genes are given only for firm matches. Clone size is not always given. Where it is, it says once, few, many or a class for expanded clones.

CATSDFGAGVQETQYF,TGTGCCACCAGTGATTTTGGTGCGGGAGTCCAAGAGACCCAGTACTTC,16,TRBD2,TRBJ2-5,-,TRBV24-1
CASKRDSGRETQYF,TGTGCCAGCAAACGTGATAGCGGGAGGGAGACCCAGTACTTC,14,TRBD2,TRBJ2-5,-,TRBV27
CARSLGLRREALAGGPGNEQFF,TGTGCCAGAAGCTTGGGGTTACGTCGGGAAGCCCTAGCGGGAGGTCCGGGCAATGAGCAGTTCTTC,22,TRBD2,TRBJ2-1,-,TRBV5-3
CASRRGNEKLFF,TGTGCCAGCAGACGAGGGAATGAAAAACTGTTTTTT,12,-,TRBJ1-4,few,TRBV2
CASSRDRSSGNTIYF,TGTGCCAGCAGTCGGGACAGAAGCTCTGGAAACACCATATATTTT,15,TRBD1,TRBJ1-3,-,TRBV28
CAWSGTLAISYEQYF,TGTGCCTGGAGTGGGACCCTAGCGATCAGCTACGAGCAGTACTTC,15,-,TRBJ2-7,-,TRBV30
CASSLPGDLGNSPLHF,TGTGCCAGCAGTTTGCCAGGGGATTTGGGGAATTCACCCCTCCACTTT,16,-,TRBJ1-6,-,TRBV28
CASTFSSYNEQFF,TGTGCCAGTACTTTTAGCTCCTACAATGAGCAGTTCTTC,13,-,TRBJ2-1,-,TRBV6-5
CASSERGQASGNTIYF,TGTGCCAGCAGTGAACGGGGACAGGCCTCTGGAAACACCATATATTTT,16,TRBD1,TRBJ1-3,once,TRBV6-1
CASSESGTGVRIAFF,TGTGCCAGCAGTGAGAGCGGGACAGGCGTCAGGATAGCTTTCTTT,15,TRBD1,TRBJ1-1,-,TRBV6-1
CASSSEGPDRVKTQYF,TGTGCCAGCAGTTCCGAGGGGCCCGACAGGGTCAAGACCCAGTACTTC,16,TRBD1,TRBJ2-5,-,TRBV6-2/TRBV6-3
CASSYGLGGNQPQHF,TGTGCCAGCAGTTACGGCCTCGGGGGCAATCAGCCCCAGCATTTT,15,-,TRBJ1-5,-,TRBV6-6
CASSAGAEGHEQFF,TGTGCCAGCAGTGCGGGCGCCGAGGGTCATGAGCAGTTCTTC,14,-,TRBJ2-1,-,TRBV6-2/TRBV6-3
CASSYSGLGARGYTF,TGTGCCAGCAGTTACTCTGGGTTGGGGGCGCGAGGCTACACCTTC,15,-,TRBJ1-2,-,TRBV6-2/TRBV6-3
CASQLRGSSGQSSSYEQYF,TGTGCCAGTCAGCTTAGGGGATCCAGCGGGCAATCGAGCTCCTACGAGCAGTACTTC,19,-,TRBJ2-7,-,TRBV7-6
CASSQVSLWGRATNEKLFF,TGCGCCAGCAGCCAAGTTTCCCTCTGGGGGCGTGCAACTAATGAAAAACTGTTTTTT,19,-,TRBJ1-4,-,TRBV4-3
CATSDMSGRTFNEQFF,TGTGCCACCAGTGATATGAGCGGGAGGACTTTCAATGAGCAGTTCTTC,16,TRBD2,TRBJ2-1,-,TRBV24-1
CASSRKPGLAGGSSYEQYF,TGTGCCAGCAGCCGCAAACCGGGACTAGCGGGAGGGAGCTCCTACGAGCAGTACTTC,19,TRBD2,TRBJ2-7,-,TRBV11-2
CATSRVPLGGPGSYNEQFF,TGTGCCACCAGCAGAGTTCCCTTAGGCGGGCCGGGCTCCTACAATGAGCAGTTCTTC,19,-,TRBJ2-1,-,TRBV15
CASSFAFGERKTQYF,TGTGCCAGCAGCTTTGCTTTCGGAGAGCGCAAGACCCAGTACTTC,15,-,TRBJ2-5,-,TRBV7-8
CASSFGQRNTIYF,TGTGCCAGCAGCTTCGGACAGAGGAACACCATATATTTT,13,-,TRBJ1-3,-,TRBV5-5
CASSPPPRKGLYEQYF,TGTGCCAGCAGTCCCCCCCCGCGGAAGGGGCTCTACGAGCAGTACTTC,16,-,TRBJ2-7,few,TRBV28
CASSSRREQYF,TGTGCCAGCAGCTCCCGGCGGGAGCAGTACTTC,11,-,TRBJ2-7,-,TRBV5-5
CASRRGLARSSYEQYF,TGTGCCAGCAGACGAGGACTAGCCCGATCCTCCTACGAGCAGTACTTC,16,TRBD2,TRBJ2-7,few,TRBV2
CASSYRGQALYGYTF,TGTGCCAGCAGTTACCGAGGGCAGGCCCTCTATGGCTACACCTTC,15,-,TRBJ1-2,-,TRBV6-6
CASSQMASGYYEQYF,TGCGCCAGCAGCCAGATGGCTAGCGGCTACTACGAGCAGTACTTC,15,TRBD2,TRBJ2-7,once,TRBV4-3
CASSPGNSPIQPQHF,TGTGCCAGCTCACCGGGTAACAGTCCAATCCAGCCCCAGCATTTT,15,-,TRBJ1-5,-,TRBV18
CASSLTGAMNTEAFF,TGTGCCAGCAGTTTGACAGGCGCCATGAACACTGAAGCTTTCTTT,15,-,TRBJ1-1,few,TRBV27
CASRPDRGNGYTF,TGTGCCAGTAGACCTGACAGGGGTAATGGCTACACCTTC,13,TRBD1,TRBJ1-2,-,TRBV19
CASSLWTGGNTEAFF,TGTGCCAGCAGTTTATGGACAGGGGGTAACACTGAAGCTTTCTTT,15,TRBD1,TRBJ1-1,-,TRBV28
CASSLEGYEQYF,TGCGCCAGCAGCTTGGAGGGGTACGAGCAGTACTTC,12,-,TRBJ2-7,-,TRBV5-1
CASSLGGASYEQYF,TGTGCCAGCAGTTTGGGTGGGGCATCCTACGAGCAGTACTTC,14,-,TRBJ2-7,-,TRBV28
CASSGGGASNQPQHF,TGTGCCAGCAGTGGAGGAGGGGCTAGCAATCAGCCCCAGCATTTT,15,-,TRBJ1-5,-,TRBV25-1
CASSQAPWSEQFF,TGTGCCAGCAGCCAAGCTCCCTGGAGTGAGCAGTTCTTC,13,-,TRBJ2-1,once,TRBV4-2
CATGWGGYEQYF,TGTGCCACCGGGTGGGGGGGATACGAGCAGTACTTC,12,TRBD2,TRBJ2-7,-,TRBV15
CASSRLSLGLAGGPSWADTQYF,TGCGCCAGCAGCCGACTCAGCCTGGGACTAGCGGGAGGGCCAAGTTGGGCAGATACGCAGTATTTT,22,TRBD2,TRBJ2-3,-,TRBV4-3
CASSRDRSSYNEQFF,TGTGCCAGCAGCCGGGACAGGAGCTCCTACAATGAGCAGTTCTTC,15,TRBD1,TRBJ2-1,-,TRBV7-9
CASSIFSGTSYNEQFF,TGTGCCAGCAGTATCTTTAGCGGGACCTCCTACAATGAGCAGTTCTTC,16,TRBD2,TRBJ2-1,-,TRBV6-2/TRBV6-3
CAWRQGRDNSPLHF,TGTGCCTGGAGGCAGGGGAGAGATAATTCACCCCTCCACTTT,14,-,TRBJ1-6,-,TRBV30
CASSLGQNTEAFF,TGTGCCAGCAGCCTAGGACAGAACACTGAAGCTTTCTTT,13,-,TRBJ1-1,few,TRBV3-1/TRBV3-2
CASSPGTGFYGYTF,TGTGCCAGCAGCCCCGGGACAGGGTTTTATGGCTACACCTTC,14,TRBD1,TRBJ1-2,-,TRBV5-5
CASSPFLGANTEAFF,TGTGCCAGCAGCCCCTTCTTAGGGGCGAACACTGAAGCTTTCTTT,15,-,TRBJ1-1,-,TRBV4-2
CASSFGGLKANYGYTF,TGTGCCAGCAGCTTCGGTGGGCTCAAAGCTAACTATGGCTACACCTTC,16,-,TRBJ1-2,-,TRBV5-4
CASSLAGSGRGGANVLTF,TGTGCCAGCAGCTTGGCGGGGAGCGGGAGGGGGGGGGCCAACGTCCTGACTTTC,18,TRBD2,TRBJ2-6,-,TRBV5-4
CASIPTSGSSYEQYF,TGTGCCAGCATTCCTACTAGCGGGAGCTCCTACGAGCAGTACTTC,15,TRBD2,TRBJ2-7,-,TRBV2
CASSLSTQYGYTF,TGCGCCAGCAGCCTGAGTACCCAATATGGCTACACCTTC,13,-,TRBJ1-2,-,TRBV5-1
CASRYWGQVNTEAFF,TGTGCCAGCAGATATTGGGGACAGGTGAACACTGAAGCTTTCTTT,15,TRBD1,TRBJ1-1,-,TRBV5-4
CASSQTGRGLETCYEQYF,TGTGCCAGCAGCCAGACAGGGAGGGGACTAGAGACTTGCTACGAGCAGTACTTC,18,-,TRBJ2-7,-,TRBV3-1/TRBV3-2